This TCR beta chain was sequenced in a study of control samples from healthy donors and cancer patients. Assay: immunoSEQ multiplex PCR; the TCRdb copy retains only in-frame clones and omits some. The sample consists of tens of thousands of clones, 88% of them appearing once. This CDR3 has 14 amino acids. J gave up 2 bases and V 2 bases, and 1 base lay outside the gene matches. The germline V gene has CDR1 SGHRS and CDR2 YFSETQ. The sequenced sample consisted of PBMCs. This clonotype was sampled from a man over 45 with head and neck cancer. J is TRBJ2-5 and V is TRBV5-1; 9 nucleotides match TRBD1. CDR3 sequence (DNA): TGCGCCAGCAGCTTAGGACAGGGGCAAGAGACCCAGTACTTC. Protein product: CASSLGQGQETQYF.